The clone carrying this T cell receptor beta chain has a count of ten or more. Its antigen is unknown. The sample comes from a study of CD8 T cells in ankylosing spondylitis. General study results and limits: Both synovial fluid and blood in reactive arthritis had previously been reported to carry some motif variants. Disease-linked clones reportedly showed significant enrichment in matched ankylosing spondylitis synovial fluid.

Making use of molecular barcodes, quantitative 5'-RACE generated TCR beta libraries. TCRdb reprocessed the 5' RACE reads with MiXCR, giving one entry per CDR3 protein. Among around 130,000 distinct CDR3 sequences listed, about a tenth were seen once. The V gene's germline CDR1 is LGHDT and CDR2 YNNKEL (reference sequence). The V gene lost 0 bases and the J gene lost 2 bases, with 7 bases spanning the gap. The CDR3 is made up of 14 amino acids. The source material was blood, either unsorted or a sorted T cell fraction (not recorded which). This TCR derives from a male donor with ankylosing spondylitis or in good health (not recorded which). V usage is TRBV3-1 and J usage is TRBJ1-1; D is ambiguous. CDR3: CASSQDFGNTEAFF. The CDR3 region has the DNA TGTGCCAGCAGCCAAGATTTTGGAAACACTGAAGCTTTCTTT.